This T cell receptor beta chain was sequenced for a study of blood T cell repertoires in COVID-19 (dated by TCRdb to 2019 to 2021). Regarding the complete study: Samples from collaborators originated in the United States, Italy and Spain and spanned both the acute and convalescent phases of COVID-19. The material from the prospective study consisted of cDNA or gDNA derived from T cells, B-cell-depleted T cells, or PBMCs. The dataset comprised deeply sampled blood TCRbeta repertoires from subjects exposed to, actively infected with, or recovered from COVID-19. The repertoires were made available in a free public database intended to serve as a resource for research on the immune response to SARS-CoV-2. Samples were obtained from the ongoing ImmuneRACE study (first 160 participants) and from roughly 1,300 subjects provided by 6 global collaborators. Sample metadata almost always included a de-identified subject ID, COVID-19 status, age in years and sex. Where available, HLA class I and class II types were obtained from metadata supplied by the sample provider rather than from assay-based typing.

TCRbeta CDR3 regions were amplified from genomic DNA by means of the immunoSEQ Assay, a bias-controlled multiplex PCR. On the study's bioinformatics: Nucleated cell counts per sample were estimated from amplification of reference gene primers within the assay. To quantify the absolute abundance of each unique TCRbeta CDR3 rearrangement, sequence reads were collapsed and filtered. Productive Simpson clonality was computed per sample as the square root of Simpson's diversity index over productive rearrangements. TCRdb carries this immuneACCESS record with in-frame sequences only. Its versions omit some clonotypes, under half of them owing to an unresolved V gene in the studies checked, with the rest unexplained. V and J calls and clone size are as listed in that table; D and trimming were resolved from the DNA. This sample holds 150,000 to 200,000 clones; about 85% were observed only once. The top ten hold 0.99% of the sample.

Whole blood was collected in K2EDTA tubes by collaborating institutions according to the institutions' own protocols. For TCRbeta analysis, collaborators shipped samples as frozen whole blood, isolated PBMCs, or DNA extracted from either of those sample types. To note about this clone: Its cognate antigen has yet to be identified. No much larger clone is present one base from it, and per-base qualities are unavailable. This same CDR3 is encoded by further DNA sequences in the sample.

The CDR3, from cysteine to phenylalanine, totals 14 residues. CDR3 DNA is the only sequence kept; it has 42 bases, read in frame from the first base. CDR1 and CDR2, per the germline V gene, are MGHRA and YSYEKL. V loses 0 bases of germline sequence and J loses 1 base, and the interval between the two ends is 6 bases. Beyond this particular receptor, the publication reports: The quantity of clinical and demographic metadata differed by source and by participant and was supplied without curation.

The TCR comes from a man aged 18 to 29 with acute or convalescent COVID-19. Material for sequencing was peripheral blood. The chain is encoded by TRBV4-1 joined to TRBJ1-1, with the D segment identity uncertain. CDR3 protein: CASSQDPWNTEAFF. The sequenced DNA is TGCGCCAGCAGCCAAGATCCCTGGAACACTGAAGCTTTCTTT.